Below are 17 T cell receptor beta chains sequenced from a single sample in a study of blood T cell repertoires in COVID-19. Measured with immunoSEQ multiplex PCR; TCRdb has only the in-frame clones, and not every one. The sample yields under 250,000 clones, more than 65% seen once. Sequenced input: peripheral blood. Every receptor here comes from a man between 45 and 60 years old with active or convalescent COVID-19.

The gene calls are TRBV3-1 (or the pseudogene TRBV3-2) and TRBJ1-1; possible D gene TRBD1, 5 bases. Germline V gives CDR1 LGHDT, CDR2 YNNKEL (reference sequence). The CDR3 loop spans 17 amino acids. The V and J ends lost 1 base and 0 bases respectively, with 15 bases between them. The CDR3 protein is CASSQGKRGSLNTEAFF. Here the CDR3 DNA reads TGTGCCAGCAGCCAAGGTAAACGGGGGTCTTTGAACACTGAAGCTTTCTTT.

This chain uses TRBV27 with TRBJ2-7; the D is unclear. V was shortened by 1 base and J by 2 bases, with 6 bases between the two germline ends. Germline V gene data show CDR1 as MNHEY and CDR2 as SMNVEV (reference sequence). There are 13 residues in the CDR3. The CDR3 sequence is CASSLLDTYEQYF. CDR3 nucleotides: TGTGCCAGCAGTTTATTAGACACCTACGAGCAGTACTTC.

This chain connects TRBV5-1 to TRBJ2-2; D is possibly TRBD2 (6 bases). The V gene's germline CDR1 is SGHRS and CDR2 YFSETQ. The ends were cut back, 3 bases at V and 4 bases at J, with 13 bases in the middle. The CDR3 is 15 amino acids. This CDR3 is CASSSSLRGTGELFF. The CDR3 nucleotides are TGCGCCAGCAGCTCCTCACTGCGGGGCACCGGGGAGCTGTTTTTT.

Only a few counts were recorded for this clone. The V and J genes are TRBV5-6 and TRBJ2-5; the D gene is possibly TRBD1 (6 bases). V lost 2 bases and J lost 5, with 22 bases in between. Germline V CDR1 and CDR2: SGHDT, YYEEEE. CDR3 length: 17 amino acids. The CDR3 region is CASSLWGRLGEVETQYF. The CDR3, as DNA: TGTGCCAGCAGCTTATGGGGGCGCCTAGGCGAGGTGGAGACCCAGTACTTC.

This clone appeared a single time. The chain joins TRBV4-1 to TRBJ1-5; TRBD1 aligns across 8 bases. Trimming cost V 4 bases and J 5 bases; bases outside gene matches: 4. CDR1 and CDR2 from the germline V gene are MGHRA and YSYEKL. The CDR3 extends over 14 amino acids. Here the CDR3 reads CASSRQTGDQPQHF. CDR3 sequence (DNA): TGCGCCAGCAGCCGCCAGACAGGGGATCAGCCCCAGCATTTT.

The chain has TRBV6-5 and TRBJ1-6; D unresolved. The length of the CDR3 is 13 residues. Trimming pared 5 bases from V and 10 bases from J, leaving 12 bases between. The germline V gene has CDR1 MNHEY and CDR2 SVGAGI. The CDR3 protein is CASSRTAESPLHF. The CDR3 bases are TGTGCCAGCAGTAGGACTGCAGAATCACCCCTCCACTTT.

The count of this clone is one. V gene TRBV19 combines with J gene TRBJ2-2, with D hard to call. The germline V and J ends were trimmed by 3 bases and 3 bases, with 14 bases remaining between them. The length of the CDR3 is 16 residues. Germline assignment: CDR1 LNHDA and CDR2 SQIVND (reference sequence). The CDR3 DNA reads TGTGCCAGTAGTATTCAGGCATTGTCTCACACCGGGGAGCTGTTTTTT. Its translation: CASSIQALSHTGELFF.

V gene TRBV3-1 (or the pseudogene TRBV3-2) combines with J gene TRBJ2-7; TRBD1 aligns across 7 bases. V was pared by 1 base and J by 6 bases, with 6 bases of the junction left unmatched. The CDR3 runs 14 residues. CDR1 LGHDT and CDR2 YNNKEL come from the germline V gene (reference sequence). The chain's CDR3 is CASSQGSSGGEQYF. The CDR3 DNA follows: TGTGCCAGCAGCCAAGGTTCTTCAGGGGGCGAGCAGTACTTC.

This sequence joins TRBV11-3 and TRBJ2-2; 12 positions match TRBD1. CDR1 and CDR2 from the germline V gene are SGHNT and YENEEA. CDR3 length: 17 residues. Unmatched junction bases numbered 4, after V lost 3 bases and J lost 2 bases. The CDR3 nucleotides are TGTGCCAGCAGCTTGGGACAGGGGGCGCGAAACACCGGGGAGCTGTTTTTT. It codes for CASSLGQGARNTGELFF. The full variable domain, rest sourced from reference TRBV11-3 and TRBJ2-2, is EAGVVQSPRYKIIEKKQPVAFWCNPISGHNTLYWYLQNLGQGPELLIRYENEEAVDDSQLPKDRFSAERLKGVDSTLKIQPAELGDSAVYLCASSLGQGARNTGELFFGEGSRLTVL.

This clone was observed once. This chain joins TRBV4-1 and TRBJ2-5; D may be TRBD2 (6 bases). CDR3 length: 14 residues. Deletions cut 4 bases from V and 4 bases from J, with 13 bases between. The germline gives CDR1 MGHRA, CDR2 YSYEKL. CDR3 sequence reads: CASSPSGFRETQYF. The CDR3, as DNA: TGCGCCAGCAGCCCCAGCGGGTTCCGAGAGACCCAGTACTTC.

The rearrangement links TRBV7-3 to TRBJ2-7, with 9 bases that match TRBD2. This CDR3 has 15 amino acids. V was clipped by 5 bases and J by 3 bases; unmatched bases: 8. Germline-derived CDR1 and CDR2 are SGHTA and FQGTGA. The CDR3 loop reads CASSQAAGGGYEQYF. The CDR3 DNA sequence: TGTGCCAGCAGCCAAGCAGCGGGGGGAGGCTACGAGCAGTACTTC.

This clone was seen at least ten times. The J gene is TRBJ1-1, the V gene TRBV30; D remains ambiguous. The CDR3 extends over 14 amino acids. V lost 2 bases and J lost 0, with 10 bases in between. Germline-derived CDR1 and CDR2 are GTSNPN and SVGIG (reference sequence). The CDR3 is CAWSTPGVNTEAFF. DNA of the CDR3: TGTGCCTGGAGTACCCCCGGGGTGAACACTGAAGCTTTCTTT.

This rearrangement joins TRBV6-5 to TRBJ1-6; 10 nucleotides agree with TRBD1. Germline V CDR1 and CDR2: MNHEY, SVGAGI. J was trimmed by 9 bases and V by 4 bases; bases with no gene match: 3. The CDR3 loop spans 14 amino acids. The CDR3 loop reads CASSWRTGGSPLHF. In DNA, the CDR3 is TGTGCCAGCAGTTGGCGGACAGGGGGTTCACCCCTCCACTTT.

The chain joins TRBV6-1 to TRBJ2-5, with TRBD1 matching 7 bases. With 1 base clipped from V and 6 bases from J, the junction kept 2 bases outside the gene matches. CDR1 and CDR2 (germline): MNHNS, SASEGT. The CDR3 extends over 13 amino acids. CDR3 nucleotides: TGTGCCAGCAGTGAAGGACAGGGACAGACCCAGTACTTC. Its translation: CASSEGQGQTQYF.

The rearrangement uses TRBV7-8 and TRBJ2-2; 11 nucleotides match TRBD1. This CDR3 has 15 amino acids. Per germline, CDR1 SGHVS and CDR2 FQNEAQ. Trimming at V came to 8 bases and at J to 3 bases, leaving 5 bases not matched to a gene. This chain's CDR3 is CASLPGQGDTGELFF. The CDR3 nucleotides read TGTGCCAGCCTGCCGGGACAGGGGGACACCGGGGAGCTGTTTTTT.

The chain has TRBV5-1 and TRBJ1-4; D is possibly TRBD1 (6 bases). V was clipped by 5 bases and J by 4 bases, with 15 bases between them. This CDR3 contains 15 residues. Germline loops: CDR1 SGHRS, CDR2 YFSETQ. Here the CDR3 reads CASSPTQDSNEKLFF. The DNA for the CDR3 is TGCGCCAGCAGTCCCACGCAGGACAGTAATGAAAAACTGTTTTTT.

The chain is built from TRBV18 and TRBJ2-7, with 10 bases fitting TRBD1. V shed 2 bases, J shed 6 bases, and the junction held 7 bases outside the gene matches. The CDR3 loop spans 15 amino acids. Germline V lookup: CDR1 KGHSH, CDR2 LQKENI. DNA of the CDR3: TGTGCCAGCTCACCATGGGACAGGGGAAGAGGCGAGCAGTACTTC. Translation gives CASSPWDRGRGEQYF. Variable domain in full (rest from reference TRBV18 and TRBJ2-7): NAGVMQNPRHLVRRRGQEARLRCSPMKGHSHVYWYRQLPEEGLKFMVYLQKENIIDESGMPKERFSAEFPKEGPSILRIQQVVRGDSAAYFCASSPWDRGRGEQYFGPGTRLTVT.